This T cell receptor (beta chain) is from a study of metastatic and nonmetastatic thyroid tumors. About the study: Comparison of repertoires was carried out across blood and tumor or nodule tissue from malignant and benign thyroid patients. Whole-study results and caveats: According to reports, the diversity of TCR beta was significantly higher in malignant thyroid tumors than in benign nodules, and this held in both blood and tumor samples.

In this sample, this clone turned up many times. Its antigen is still unknown. How the authors handled the data: Clinicopathological groups of papillary thyroid cancer showed CDR3 differences that were used to build a distant-metastasis classifier. MiXCR reprocessed the PCR reads for TCRdb. TCRdb's processing, not the authors', yielded these V and J calls. Here the sample spans 30,000 or so clones, approximately 7.4% being singletons. Trimming left V 0 bases short and J 1 base short, with 7 bases between. Germline CDR1 reads GTSNPN; CDR2 reads SVGIG (reference sequence). The CDR3 is made up of 14 amino acids. Nobody among the patients had been given any treatment before thyroid surgery.

This receptor was taken from a female donor with papillary thyroid cancer or a benign thyroid nodule (not recorded which). Some clones in this sample may be carry-over from other donors' samples. The genes are TRBV30 and TRBJ1-5; D is uncertain. The material sequenced was blood. The CDR3 coding sequence is TGTGCCTGGAGTGTATGGAACAGCAATCAGCCCCAGCATTTT. Translation gives CAWSVWNSNQPQHF.